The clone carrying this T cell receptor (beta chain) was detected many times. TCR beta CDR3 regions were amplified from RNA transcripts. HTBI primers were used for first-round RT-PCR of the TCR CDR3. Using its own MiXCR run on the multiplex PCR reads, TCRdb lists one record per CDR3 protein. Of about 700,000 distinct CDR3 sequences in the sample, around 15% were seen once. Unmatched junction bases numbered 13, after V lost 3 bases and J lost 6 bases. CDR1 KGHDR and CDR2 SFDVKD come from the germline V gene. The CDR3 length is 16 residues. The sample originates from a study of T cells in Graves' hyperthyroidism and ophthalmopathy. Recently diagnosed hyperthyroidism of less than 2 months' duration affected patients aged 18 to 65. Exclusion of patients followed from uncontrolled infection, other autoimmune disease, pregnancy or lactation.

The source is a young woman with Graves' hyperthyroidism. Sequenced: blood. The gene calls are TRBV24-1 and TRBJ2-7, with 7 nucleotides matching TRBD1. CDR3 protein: CATSDPKGTVRGEQYF. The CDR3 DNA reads TGTGCCACCAGTGATCCGAAAGGGACAGTGAGGGGCGAGCAGTACTTC.